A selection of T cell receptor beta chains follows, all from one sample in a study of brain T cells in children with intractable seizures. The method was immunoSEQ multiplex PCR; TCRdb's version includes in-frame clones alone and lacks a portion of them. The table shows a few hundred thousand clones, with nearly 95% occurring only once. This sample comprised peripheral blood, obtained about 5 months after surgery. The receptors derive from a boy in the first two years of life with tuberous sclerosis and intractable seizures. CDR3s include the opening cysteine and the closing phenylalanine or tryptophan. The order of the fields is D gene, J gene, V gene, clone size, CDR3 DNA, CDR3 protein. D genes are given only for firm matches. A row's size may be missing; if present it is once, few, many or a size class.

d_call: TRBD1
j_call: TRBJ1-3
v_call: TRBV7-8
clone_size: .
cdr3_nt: TGTGCCAGCAGCTCGGACAGGGAGATAAACACCATATATTTT
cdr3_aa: CASSSDREINTIYF

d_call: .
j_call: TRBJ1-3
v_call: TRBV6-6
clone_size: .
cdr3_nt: TGTGCCAGCAGACTCCTACAGGGCCTCTCTGGAAACACCATATATTTT
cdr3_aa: CASRLLQGLSGNTIYF

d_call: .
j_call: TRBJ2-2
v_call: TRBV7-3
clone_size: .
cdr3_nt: TGTGCCAGCAGCTTGGCTAGTTACACCGGGGAGCTGTTTTTT
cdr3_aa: CASSLASYTGELFF

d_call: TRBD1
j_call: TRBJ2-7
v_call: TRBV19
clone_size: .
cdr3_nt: TGTGCCAGTAGCCCGGGACAGGGCACCTACGAGCAGTACTTC
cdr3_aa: CASSPGQGTYEQYF

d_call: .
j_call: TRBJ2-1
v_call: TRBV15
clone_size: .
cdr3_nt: TGTGCCACCAGCAGAGTGGCCGATGAGCAGTTCTTC
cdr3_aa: CATSRVADEQFF

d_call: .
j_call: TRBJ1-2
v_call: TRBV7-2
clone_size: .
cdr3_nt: TGTGCCAGCAGCTTGGAGGCGACCTATGGCTACACCTTC
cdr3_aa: CASSLEATYGYTF

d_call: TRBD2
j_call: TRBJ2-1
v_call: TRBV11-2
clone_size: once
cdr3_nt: TGTGCCAGCAGTCTAGCAGGGACTAGCCCTTACAATGAGCAGTTCTTC
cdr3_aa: CASSLAGTSPYNEQFF

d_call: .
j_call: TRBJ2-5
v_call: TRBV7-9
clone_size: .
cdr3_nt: TGTGCCAGCAGCTTAGAGCTAGCAGGCGAGACCCAGTACTTC
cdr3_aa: CASSLELAGETQYF

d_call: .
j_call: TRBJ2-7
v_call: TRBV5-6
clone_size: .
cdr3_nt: TGTGCCAGCAGCTTCGGGTTAGTCGCAGCCGGGAAGCAGTACTTC
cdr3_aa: CASSFGLVAAGKQYF

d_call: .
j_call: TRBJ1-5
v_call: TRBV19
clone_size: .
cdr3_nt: TGTGCCAGTAGTATAGTGGGCTCGGGATTCGTGGCTTATAGCAATCAGCCCCAGCATTTT
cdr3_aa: CASSIVGSGFVAYSNQPQHF

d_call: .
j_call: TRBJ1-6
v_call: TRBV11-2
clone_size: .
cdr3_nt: TGTGCCAGCAGCCTAAGGGGTTCCTATAATTCACCCCTCCACTTT
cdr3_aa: CASSLRGSYNSPLHF

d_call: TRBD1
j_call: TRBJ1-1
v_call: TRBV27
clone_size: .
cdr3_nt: TGTGCCAGCAGTTCGGACAGGGGGGGTACTGAAGCTTTCTTT
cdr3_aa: CASSSDRGGTEAFF

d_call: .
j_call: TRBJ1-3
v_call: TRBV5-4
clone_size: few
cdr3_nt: TGTGCCAGCAGCTTGATGGGGGGGAGATCTGGAAACACCATATATTTT
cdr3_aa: CASSLMGGRSGNTIYF

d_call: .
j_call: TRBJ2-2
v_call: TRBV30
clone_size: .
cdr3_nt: TGTGCCTGGACTCAGGACCTCGAAAACGGGGAGCTGTTTTTT
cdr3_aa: CAWTQDLENGELFF

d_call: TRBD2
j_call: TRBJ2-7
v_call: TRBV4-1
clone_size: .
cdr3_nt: TGCGCCAGCAGCCTCTCCCGGACTAGCGGGAGCTACGAGCAGTACTTC
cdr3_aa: CASSLSRTSGSYEQYF

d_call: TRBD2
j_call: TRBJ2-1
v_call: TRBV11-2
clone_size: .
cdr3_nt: TGTGCCAGCAGCTTAGATCTAGGTCGGGGGGGCCTTCCAACGGAGCAGTTCTTC
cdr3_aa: CASSLDLGRGGLPTEQFF

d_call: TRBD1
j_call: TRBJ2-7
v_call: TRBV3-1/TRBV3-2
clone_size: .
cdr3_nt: TGTGCCAGCAGCTATTTCAGGGGGCGGCACGAGCAGTACTTC
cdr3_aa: CASSYFRGRHEQYF

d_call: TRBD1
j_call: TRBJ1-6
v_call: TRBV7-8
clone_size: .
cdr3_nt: TGTGCCAGCAGCTTGGTTGGACAGGGAGGATATCTCCATAATTCACCCCTCCACTTT
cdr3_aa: CASSLVGQGGYLHNSPLHF

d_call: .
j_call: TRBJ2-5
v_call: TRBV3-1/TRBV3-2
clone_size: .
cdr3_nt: TGTGCCAGCAGCCAAGACGGGCAGGTCGGAGAGACCCAGTACTTC
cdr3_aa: CASSQDGQVGETQYF

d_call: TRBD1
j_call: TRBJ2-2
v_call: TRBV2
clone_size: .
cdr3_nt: TGTGCCAGCAGCGGGACAGGGAGGAACACCGGGGAGCTGTTTTTT
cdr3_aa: CASSGTGRNTGELFF

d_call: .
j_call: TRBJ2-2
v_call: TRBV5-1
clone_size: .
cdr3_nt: TGCGCCAGCAGCTGGACGACAGGGACGAGCGGGTTATACACCGGGGAGCTGTTTTTT
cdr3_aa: CASSWTTGTSGLYTGELFF

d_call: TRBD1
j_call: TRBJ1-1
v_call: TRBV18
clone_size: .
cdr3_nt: TGTGCCAGCTCACGAACAGGGGGCACTGAAGCTTTCTTT
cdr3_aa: CASSRTGGTEAFF

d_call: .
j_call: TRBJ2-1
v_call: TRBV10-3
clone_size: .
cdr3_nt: TGTGCCATCAGTGACCAGTACGCCCCCGGCAATGAGCAGTTCTTC
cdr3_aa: CAISDQYAPGNEQFF

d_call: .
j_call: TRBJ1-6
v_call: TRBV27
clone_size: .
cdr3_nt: TGTGCCAGCAGTTTCCGGCAGGGGAGCCCCATTTCACCCCTCCACTTT
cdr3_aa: CASSFRQGSPISPLHF

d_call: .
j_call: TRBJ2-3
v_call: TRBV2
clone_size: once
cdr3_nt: TGTGCCAGCAAAGACGGGCTGTCGGTCGGCACAGATACGCAGTATTTT
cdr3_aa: CASKDGLSVGTDTQYF

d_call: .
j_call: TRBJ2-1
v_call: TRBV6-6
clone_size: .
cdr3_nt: TGTGCCAGCGGCTCCTTAAAAGGGGATGGGGATGAGCAGTTCTTC
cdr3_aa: CASGSLKGDGDEQFF

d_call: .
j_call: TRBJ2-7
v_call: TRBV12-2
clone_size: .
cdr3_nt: TGTGCAAGTCGCTCCGGTTTTTTGGGGAGGGGAGTATACGAGCAGTACTTC
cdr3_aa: CASRSGFLGRGVYEQYF

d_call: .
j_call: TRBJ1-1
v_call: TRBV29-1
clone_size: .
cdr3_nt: TGCAGCGTTGAAGCGGCAGGGACTTTTCCTGAAGCTTTCTTT
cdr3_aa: CSVEAAGTFPEAFF

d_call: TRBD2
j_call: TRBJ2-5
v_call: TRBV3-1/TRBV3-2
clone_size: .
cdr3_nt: TGTGCCAGCAGCCACACTGGCGGGAGCACAGAGACCCAGTACTTC
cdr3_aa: CASSHTGGSTETQYF

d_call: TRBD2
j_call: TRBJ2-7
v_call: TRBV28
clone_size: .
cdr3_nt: TGTGCCAGCAGATCTAGCGGGTGGTACGAGCAGTACTTC
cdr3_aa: CASRSSGWYEQYF

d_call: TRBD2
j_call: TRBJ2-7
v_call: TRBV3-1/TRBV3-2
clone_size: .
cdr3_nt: TGTGCCAGCAGCCCCCTCCCAAGCGGGGGCTACGAGCAGTACTTC
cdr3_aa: CASSPLPSGGYEQYF

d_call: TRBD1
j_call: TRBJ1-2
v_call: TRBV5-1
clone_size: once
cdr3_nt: TGCGCCAGCAGCTTGGAGGGGGACAGCCACCCCTATGGCTACACCTTC
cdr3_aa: CASSLEGDSHPYGYTF

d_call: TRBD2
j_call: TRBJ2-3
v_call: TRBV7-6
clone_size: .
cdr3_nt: TGTGCCAGCAGCCGAGACCGGGGGGGCACAGATACGCAGTATTTT
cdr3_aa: CASSRDRGGTDTQYF

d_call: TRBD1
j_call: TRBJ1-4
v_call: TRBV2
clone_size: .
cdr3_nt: TGTGCCAGCAGGAAACAGGGGGCTAATGAAAAACTGTTTTTT
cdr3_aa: CASRKQGANEKLFF

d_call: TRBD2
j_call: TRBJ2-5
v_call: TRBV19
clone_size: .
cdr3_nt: TGTGCCAGTAGTATAGTTAGCGGGGGGGCCGAGACCCAGTACTTC
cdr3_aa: CASSIVSGGAETQYF

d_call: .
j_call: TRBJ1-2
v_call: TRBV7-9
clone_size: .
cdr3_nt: TGTGCCAGCAGCAGTGGTGCCTATGGCTACACCTTC
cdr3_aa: CASSSGAYGYTF

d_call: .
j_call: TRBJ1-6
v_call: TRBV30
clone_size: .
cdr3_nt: TGTGCCTGGAGCCTCACGGGGGGTGGGTCACCCCTCCACTTT
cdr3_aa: CAWSLTGGGSPLHF

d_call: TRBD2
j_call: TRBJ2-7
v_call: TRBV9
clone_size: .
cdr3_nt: TGTGCCAGCACCCCGGGACTAGCGGGAGTCCAGGGGGGCTACGAGCAGTACTTC
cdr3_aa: CASTPGLAGVQGGYEQYF

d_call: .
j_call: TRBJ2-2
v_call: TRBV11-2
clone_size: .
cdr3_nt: TGTGCCAGCAGGCCCCTTGGGACCGGGGAGCTGTTTTTT
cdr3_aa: CASRPLGTGELFF

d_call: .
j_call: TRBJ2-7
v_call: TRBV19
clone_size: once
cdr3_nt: TGTGCCAGTAGTATGGGGGCGTTACCCTCCTACGAGCAGTACTTC
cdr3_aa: CASSMGALPSYEQYF

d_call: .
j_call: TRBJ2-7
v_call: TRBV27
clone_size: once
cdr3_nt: TGTGCCAGCGCCGGGACGGCAGGCTACGAGCAGTACTTC
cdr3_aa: CASAGTAGYEQYF

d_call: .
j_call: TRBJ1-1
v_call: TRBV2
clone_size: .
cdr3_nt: TGTGCCAGTAGGCTAGCCGCGGACACTGAAGCTTTCTTT
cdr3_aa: CASRLAADTEAFF

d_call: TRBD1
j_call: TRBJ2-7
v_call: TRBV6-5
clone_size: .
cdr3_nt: TGTGCCAGCAGTTACGGGCAGGGGGCCTACGAGCAGTACTTC
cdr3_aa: CASSYGQGAYEQYF

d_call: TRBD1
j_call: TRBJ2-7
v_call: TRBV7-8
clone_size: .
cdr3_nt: TGTGCCAGCAGCCCAGGACAGGGGGGCTACGAGCAGTACTTC
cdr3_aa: CASSPGQGGYEQYF

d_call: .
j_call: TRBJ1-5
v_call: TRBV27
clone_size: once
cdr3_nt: TGTGCCAGCAAGGAGGGTTACAATCAGCCCCAGCATTTT
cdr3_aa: CASKEGYNQPQHF

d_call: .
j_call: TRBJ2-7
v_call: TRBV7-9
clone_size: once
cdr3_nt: TGTGCCAGCAGCCCTACCCCCGCCGCGGACCACGAGCAGTACTTC
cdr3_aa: CASSPTPAADHEQYF

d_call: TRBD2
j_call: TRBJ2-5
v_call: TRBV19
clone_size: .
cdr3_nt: TGTGCCAGTAGTATGCAACGGGGGGTCCAAGAGACCCAGTACTTC
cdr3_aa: CASSMQRGVQETQYF

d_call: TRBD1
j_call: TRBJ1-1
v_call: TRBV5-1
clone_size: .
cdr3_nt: TGCGCCAGCAGCATGGGGACAGATGAAGCTTTCTTT
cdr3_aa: CASSMGTDEAFF

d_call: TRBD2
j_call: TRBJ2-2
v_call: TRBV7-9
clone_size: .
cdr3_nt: TGTGCCAGCAGGGGACTACAGCGGGACACCGGGGAGCTGTTTTTT
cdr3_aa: CASRGLQRDTGELFF